The clone carrying this TCR beta chain was counted a single time. Its cognate antigen is unknown. This specimen comes from a study of radiation and T cells in renal cell carcinoma. Regarding time point: baseline pretreatment blood. Documented treatment: 15 Gy SBRT to primary tumor, nephrectomy 4 weeks later. CDR3 length equals 13 residues. Trimming pared 4 bases from V and 4 bases from J, leaving 10 bases between. Looked up from germline, CDR1 is MNHEY and CDR2 is SVGAGI. Study-wide findings and caveats: In blood, top tumor clones expanded by 2 weeks, shrinking by 4.

The protocol was immunoSEQ multiplex PCR, while the TCRdb copy is restricted to in-frame clones and leaves out a portion. This table holds 90,000 to 100,000 clones, around nine tenths found once. V usage is TRBV6-5 and J usage is TRBJ2-5, with no clear D. This clonotype was sampled from a man between 50 and 59 years old with renal cell carcinoma. Sample: blood, taken from a patient whose treatment included radiotherapy and nephrectomy. The CDR3, as DNA: TGTGCCAGCAGTTCCCGCGCTCCAGAGACCCAGTACTTC. Residues: CASSSRAPETQYF.